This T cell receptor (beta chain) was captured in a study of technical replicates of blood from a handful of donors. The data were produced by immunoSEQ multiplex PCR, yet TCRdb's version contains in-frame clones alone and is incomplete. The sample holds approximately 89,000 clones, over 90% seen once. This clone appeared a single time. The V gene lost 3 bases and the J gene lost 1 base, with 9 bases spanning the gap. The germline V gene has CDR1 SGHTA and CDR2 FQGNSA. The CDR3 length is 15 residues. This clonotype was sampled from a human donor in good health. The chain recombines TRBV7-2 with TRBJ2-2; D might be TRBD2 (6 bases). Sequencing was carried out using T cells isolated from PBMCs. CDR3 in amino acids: CASSFVSGNTGELFF. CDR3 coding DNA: TGTGCCAGCAGCTTTGTTAGCGGGAACACCGGGGAGCTGTTTTTT. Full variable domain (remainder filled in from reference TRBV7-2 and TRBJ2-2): GAGVSQSPSNKVTEKGKDVELRCDPISGHTALYWYRQSLGQGLEFLIYFQGNSAPDKSGLPSDRFSAERTGGSVSTLTIQRTQQEDSAVYLCASSFVSGNTGELFFGEGSRLTVL.